This T cell receptor beta chain was profiled in a study of OX40 agonist ivuxolimab in advanced cancers. Notes on the research overall: Ivuxolimab, which targeted the costimulatory receptor OX40 (CD134), was an agonistic, fully human IgG2 monoclonal antibody. Intravenous ivuxolimab was administered to patients every 2 weeks at six dose levels: 0.01, 0.1, 0.3, 1.5, 3 and 10 mg/kg. Of the 52 patients in dose escalation, about 20 had hepatocellular carcinoma, some 15 had melanoma, 9 had renal cell carcinoma and 9 had head and neck cancer. In the dose-escalation cohort, over 65% of patients were male, and the mean age was approximately 64 years, with a range of 23 to 79. Patients were allowed to have had prior anti-PD-1, anti-PD-L1 or anti-CTLA-4 therapy, and about 40% of the dose-escalation patients had been treated with checkpoint inhibitors. Three dose-escalation patients achieved partial responses, one with hepatocellular carcinoma and two with cutaneous melanoma. The purpose of peripheral TCRbeta sequencing was to test whether ivuxolimab changed TCR sequence diversity and led to clonal T-cell expansion. The paper describes the monotherapy dose-escalation part (N of about 55 patients) of the phase I trial of ivuxolimab. General study outcomes and caveats: At doses from 0.1 to 3.0 mg/kg, clonal expansion was seen in both CD4+ and CD8+ blood T cells between baseline and week 6. Low levels of normalized T-cell clonal expansion were also seen in some patients who did not respond. After ivuxolimab, more expanded clones were found on average in CD8+ T cells than in CD4+ T cells. In partial responders in the 0.1-3.0 mg/kg groups, normalized peripheral clonal expansion was found to be among the lowest, especially among CD8+ T cells. The antigen specificity of the peripheral T cells that underwent clonal expansion was not determined.

Patients with autoimmune disease history or receiving systemic immunosuppression were excluded from the trial. In every dose cohort, peripheral blood was drawn for TCR sequencing at baseline, cycle 4 day 1, and cycle 7 day 1. Samples came from an open-label, multicenter, first-in-human phase I dose-escalation trial of ivuxolimab. Adults with locally advanced or metastatic melanoma, renal cell carcinoma, hepatocellular carcinoma or head and neck squamous cell carcinoma were enrolled in the trial. Before TCR sequencing, CD4+ T cells and CD8+ T cells were sorted from peripheral blood as separate populations. Genomic DNA was extracted from sorted cells for sequencing of the TCRbeta CDR3 region. TCRbeta CDR3 regions were sequenced using the immunoSEQ Assay. Not all clones reach the TCRdb copy of this immuneACCESS table, which keeps in-frame sequences only. Checked studies attribute under half of the gap to unresolved V genes and leave the rest unexplained. This sample comprises under 65,000 clones, roughly 85% of them detected only once. The ten largest clones take up around 3% of the sample.

Turning to this clone: Its antigen is not yet known. Base qualities are missing; no much larger clone stands one base away.

From its cysteine to its phenylalanine, the CDR3 spans 14 amino acids. Only the CDR3 DNA stays, 42 bases, in frame from base 1. The trim is 3 bases for V and 6 bases for J, with a gap of 11 bases between the germline ends. The germline V gene supplies CDR1 SNHLY and CDR2 FYNNEI. This sample comprised CD4+ or CD8+ T cells sorted from blood, obtained in a trial of the OX40 agonist ivuxolimab. The receptor was derived from an adult with an advanced solid tumor such as melanoma, head and neck, liver or kidney cancer. Recombination connected TRBV2 to TRBJ2-2; the D gene assignment is perhaps TRBD1 or TRBD2, with each matching 5 bases. This receptor has the CDR3 CASSDGMGAGELFF. The sequence in DNA is TGTGCCAGCAGTGACGGAATGGGGGCCGGGGAGCTGTTTTTT.